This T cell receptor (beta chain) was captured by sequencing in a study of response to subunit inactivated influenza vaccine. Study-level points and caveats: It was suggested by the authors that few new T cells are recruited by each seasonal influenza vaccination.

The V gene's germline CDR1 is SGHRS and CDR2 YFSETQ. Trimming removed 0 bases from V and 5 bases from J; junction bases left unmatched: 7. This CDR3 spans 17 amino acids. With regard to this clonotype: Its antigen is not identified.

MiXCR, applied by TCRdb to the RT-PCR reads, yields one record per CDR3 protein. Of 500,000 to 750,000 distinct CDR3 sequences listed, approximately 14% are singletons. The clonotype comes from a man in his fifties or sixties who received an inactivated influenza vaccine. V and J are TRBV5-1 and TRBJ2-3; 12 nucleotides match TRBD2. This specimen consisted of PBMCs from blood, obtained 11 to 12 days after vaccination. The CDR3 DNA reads TGCGCCAGCAGCTTGGCCCTGACTAGCGGGGGTGGAGATACGCAGTATTTT. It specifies CASSLALTSGGGDTQYF.